In its sample, the clone carrying this T cell receptor beta chain was seen a few times. Its antigen is not identified. Diagnostic decisions used clinical symptoms, serum thyroxine and TRAb, thyroid ultrasound and orbital computed tomography. It was RNA transcripts that yielded the amplified TCR beta CDR3 regions. During a first-round RT-PCR of the TCR CDR3, the HTBI primer set was used. TCRdb re-called the multiplex PCR reads through MiXCR, storing one row per CDR3 protein. The table shows approximately 610,000 distinct CDR3 sequences, with roughly 14% occurring only once. The data were obtained in a study of T cells in Graves' hyperthyroidism and ophthalmopathy. For the study at large: Before any treatment, at initial diagnosis, peripheral blood was collected. Study outcomes and limitations: Ophthalmopathy and stable hyperthyroidism were separated by a 13 V-J model. Blood held most thyroid clonotypes expanded above 0.001 frequency.

Trimming cost V 7 bases and J 6 bases, with 13 bases left between them. Per the germline V gene, CDR1 is SNHLY and CDR2 is FYNNEI. CDR3 length: 12 amino acids. Sequences were obtained from blood. The clonotype originates from a woman aged 40-49 years with Graves' ophthalmopathy. The chain recombines TRBV2 with TRBJ2-7, with D possibly TRBD2 on 6 matching bases. The CDR3 DNA reads as TGTGCCAGCATGCGGGAAAGGGGCGAGCAGTACTTC. It codes for CASMRERGEQYF.